The source of this TCR beta chain is a study of blood T cells in healthy people across ages. Alongside a J-beta primer mix, a sample-barcoded 5' primer served in a second PCR lasting roughly 6 to 11 cycles. TCRdb processed the 5' RACE reads anew with MiXCR; each CDR3 protein has one entry. The sample lists hundreds of thousands of distinct CDR3 sequences, roughly two fifths occurring once. Russia was home to the donors, healthy Caucasian individuals aged roughly 6 to 95. In this sample, this clonotype turned up many times. The antigen is unknown. Points from the study as a whole: Lack of knowledge of donor CMV status possibly confounded expanded clonotype changes.

The source is a man older than 75 in good health. The specimen sequenced was blood.

For the CDR3, the DNA is TGTGCCAGCAGCTGGACTAGCGGAACCTACGAGCAGTACTTC. It encodes CASSWTSGTYEQYF. The gene calls are TRBV7-8 and TRBJ2-7, with 10 positions matching TRBD2. V trimming: 4 bases; J trimming: 2 bases; junction bases outside the gene matches: 2. The CDR3 has 14 residues. From germline, CDR1 is SGHVS and CDR2 FQNEAQ. Full variable domain (missing parts from reference TRBV7-8 and TRBJ2-7): GAGVSQSPRYKVAKRGQDVALRCDPISGHVSLFWYQQALGQGPEFLTYFQNEAQLDKSGLPSDRFFAERPEGSVSTLKIQRTQQEDSAVYLCASSWTSGTYEQYFGPGTRLTVT.